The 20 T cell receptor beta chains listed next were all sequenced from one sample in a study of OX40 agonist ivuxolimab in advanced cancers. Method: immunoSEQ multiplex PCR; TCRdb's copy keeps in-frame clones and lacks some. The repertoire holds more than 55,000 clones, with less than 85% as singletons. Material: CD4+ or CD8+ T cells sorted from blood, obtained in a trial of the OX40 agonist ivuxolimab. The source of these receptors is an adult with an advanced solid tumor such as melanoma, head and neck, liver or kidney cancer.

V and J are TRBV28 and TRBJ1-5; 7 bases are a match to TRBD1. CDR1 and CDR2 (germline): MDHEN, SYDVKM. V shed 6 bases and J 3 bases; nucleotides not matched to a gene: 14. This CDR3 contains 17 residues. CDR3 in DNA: TGTGCCAGCAGGCCCGCCAGGGGGGGGTTCAACAATCAGCCCCAGCATTTT. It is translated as CASRPARGGFNNQPQHF.

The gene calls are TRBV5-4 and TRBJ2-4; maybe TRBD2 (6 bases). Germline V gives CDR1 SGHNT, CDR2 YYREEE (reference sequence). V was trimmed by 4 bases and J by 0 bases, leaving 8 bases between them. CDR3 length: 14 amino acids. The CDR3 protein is CASSTAGAKNIQYF. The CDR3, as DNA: TGTGCCAGCAGCACAGCGGGAGCCAAAAACATTCAGTACTTC.

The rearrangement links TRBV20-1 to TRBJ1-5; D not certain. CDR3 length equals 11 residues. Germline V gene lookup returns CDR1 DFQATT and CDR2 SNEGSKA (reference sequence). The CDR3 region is CSPPPAPSQHF. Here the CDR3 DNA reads TGCAGCCCGCCCCCAGCCCCCTCCCAGCATTTT.

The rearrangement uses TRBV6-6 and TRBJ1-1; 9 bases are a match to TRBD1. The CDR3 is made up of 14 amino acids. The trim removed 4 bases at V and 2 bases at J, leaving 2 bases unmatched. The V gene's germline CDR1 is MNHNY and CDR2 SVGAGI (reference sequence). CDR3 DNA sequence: TGTGCCAGCAGTTTGGACAGGGGAAACACTGAAGCTTTCTTT. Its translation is CASSLDRGNTEAFF.

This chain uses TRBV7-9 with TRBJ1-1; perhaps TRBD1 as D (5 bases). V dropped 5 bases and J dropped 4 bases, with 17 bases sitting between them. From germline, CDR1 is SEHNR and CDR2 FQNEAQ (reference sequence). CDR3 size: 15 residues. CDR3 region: CASSPPGGKFTEAFF. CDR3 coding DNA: TGTGCCAGCAGCCCCCCGGGGGGTAAGTTCACTGAAGCTTTCTTT.

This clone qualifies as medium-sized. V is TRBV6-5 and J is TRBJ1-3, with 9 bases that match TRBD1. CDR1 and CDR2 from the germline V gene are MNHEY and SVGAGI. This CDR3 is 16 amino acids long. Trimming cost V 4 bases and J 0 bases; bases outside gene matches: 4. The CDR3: CASSWGTGRSGNTIYF. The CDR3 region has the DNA TGTGCCAGCAGTTGGGGGACAGGGCGCTCTGGAAACACCATATATTTT.

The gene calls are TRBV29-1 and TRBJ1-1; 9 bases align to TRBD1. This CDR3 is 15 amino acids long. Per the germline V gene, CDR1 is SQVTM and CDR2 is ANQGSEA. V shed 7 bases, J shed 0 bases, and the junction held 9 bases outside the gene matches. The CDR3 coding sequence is TGCAGCGGATCACAGGGGGCGCGGATGAACACTGAAGCTTTCTTT. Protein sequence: CSGSQGARMNTEAFF.

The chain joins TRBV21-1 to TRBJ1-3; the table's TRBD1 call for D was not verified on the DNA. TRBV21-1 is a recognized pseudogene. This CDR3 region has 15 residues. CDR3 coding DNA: TGTGCCGGAGGACAGGGAATGAACTCTGGAAACACCATATATTTT. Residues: CAGGQGMNSGNTIYF.

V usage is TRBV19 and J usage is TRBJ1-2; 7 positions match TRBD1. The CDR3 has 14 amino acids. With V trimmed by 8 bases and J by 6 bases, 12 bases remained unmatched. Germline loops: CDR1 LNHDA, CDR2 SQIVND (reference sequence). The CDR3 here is CASGGQSQTDGYTF. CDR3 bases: TGTGCCAGTGGGGGACAGTCCCAGACTGATGGCTACACCTTC. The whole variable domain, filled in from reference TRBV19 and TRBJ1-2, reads DGGITQSPKYLFRKEGQNVTLSCEQNLNHDAMYWYRQDPGQGLRLIYYSQIVNDFQKGDIAEGYSVSREKKESFPLTVTSAQKNPTAFYLCASGGQSQTDGYTFGSGTRLTVV.

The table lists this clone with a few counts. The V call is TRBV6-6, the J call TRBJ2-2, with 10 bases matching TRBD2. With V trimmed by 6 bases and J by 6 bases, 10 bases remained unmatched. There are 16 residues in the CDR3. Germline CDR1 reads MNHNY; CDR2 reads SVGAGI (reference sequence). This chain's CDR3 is CASSPPGLAVPGELFF. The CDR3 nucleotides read TGTGCCAGCAGCCCACCCGGACTAGCGGTACCCGGGGAGCTGTTTTTT.

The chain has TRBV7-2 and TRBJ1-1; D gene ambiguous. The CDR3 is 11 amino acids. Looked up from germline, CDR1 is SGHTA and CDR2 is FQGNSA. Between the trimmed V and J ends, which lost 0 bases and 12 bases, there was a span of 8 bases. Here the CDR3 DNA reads TGTGCCAGCAGCTTAGCTGAACGTACTTTCTTT. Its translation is CASSLAERTFF.

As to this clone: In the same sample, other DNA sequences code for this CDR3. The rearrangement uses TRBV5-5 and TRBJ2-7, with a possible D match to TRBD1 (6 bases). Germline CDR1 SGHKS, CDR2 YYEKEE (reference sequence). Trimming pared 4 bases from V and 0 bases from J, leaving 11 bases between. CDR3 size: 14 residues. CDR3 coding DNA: TGTGCCAGCAGCCGTCAGGGGAGCTCCTACGAGCAGTACTTC. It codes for CASSRQGSSYEQYF.

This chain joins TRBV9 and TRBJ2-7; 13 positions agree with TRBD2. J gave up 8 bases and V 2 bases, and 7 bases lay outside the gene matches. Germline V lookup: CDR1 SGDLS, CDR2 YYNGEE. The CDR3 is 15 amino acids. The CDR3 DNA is TGTGCCAGCAGCGTCACTAGCGGGAGGGCCGAAAAGCAGTACTTC. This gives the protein CASSVTSGRAEKQYF.

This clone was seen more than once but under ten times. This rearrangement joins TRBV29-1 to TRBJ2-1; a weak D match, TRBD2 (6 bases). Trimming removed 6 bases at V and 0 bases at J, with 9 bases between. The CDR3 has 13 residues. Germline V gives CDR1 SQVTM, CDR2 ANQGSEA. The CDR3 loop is CSVGLSSYNEQFF. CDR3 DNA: TGCAGCGTCGGACTAAGCTCCTACAATGAGCAGTTCTTC.

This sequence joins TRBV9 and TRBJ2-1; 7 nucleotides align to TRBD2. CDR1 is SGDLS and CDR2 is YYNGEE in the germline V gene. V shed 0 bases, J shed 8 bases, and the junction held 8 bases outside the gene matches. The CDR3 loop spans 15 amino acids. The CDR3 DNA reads TGTGCCAGCAGCGTAGGGGGAGCGGGACGGCATGAGCAGTTCTTC. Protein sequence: CASSVGGAGRHEQFF.

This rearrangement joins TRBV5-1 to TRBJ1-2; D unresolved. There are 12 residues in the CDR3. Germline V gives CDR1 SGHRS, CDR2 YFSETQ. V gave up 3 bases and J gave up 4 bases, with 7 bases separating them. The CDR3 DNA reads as TGCGCCAGCAGCTCAGACGGCTATGGCTACACCTTC. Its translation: CASSSDGYGYTF.

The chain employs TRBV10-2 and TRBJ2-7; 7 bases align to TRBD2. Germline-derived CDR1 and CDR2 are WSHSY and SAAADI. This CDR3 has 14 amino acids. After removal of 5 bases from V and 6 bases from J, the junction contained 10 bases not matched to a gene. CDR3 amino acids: CASSPSGRDGEQYF. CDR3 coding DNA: TGCGCCAGCAGTCCTAGCGGTCGTGATGGCGAGCAGTACTTC.

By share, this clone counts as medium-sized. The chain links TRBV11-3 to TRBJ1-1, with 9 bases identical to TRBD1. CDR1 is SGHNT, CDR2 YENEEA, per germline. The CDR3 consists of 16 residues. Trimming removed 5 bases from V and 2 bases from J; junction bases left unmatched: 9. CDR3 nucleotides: TGTGCCAGCAGCCCCGGAGGGGGACAGGGAAACACTGAAGCTTTCTTT. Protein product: CASSPGGGQGNTEAFF.

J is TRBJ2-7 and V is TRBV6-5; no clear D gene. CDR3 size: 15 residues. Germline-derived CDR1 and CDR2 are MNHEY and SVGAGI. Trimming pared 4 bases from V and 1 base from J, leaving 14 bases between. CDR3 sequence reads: CASSFQAGSSYEQYF. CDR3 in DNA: TGTGCCAGCAGTTTCCAGGCAGGTTCGTCCTACGAGCAGTACTTC.

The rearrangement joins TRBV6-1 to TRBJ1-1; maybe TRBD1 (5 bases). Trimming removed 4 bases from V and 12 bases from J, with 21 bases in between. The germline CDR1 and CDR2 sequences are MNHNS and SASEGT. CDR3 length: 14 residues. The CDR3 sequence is CASSVSGTRETPFF. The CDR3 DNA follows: TGTGCCAGCAGTGTTTCCGGGACCCGAGAGACTCCTTTCTTT.